A single count supports the clone carrying this TCR beta chain. What it binds is not known. The sample is drawn from a study of CD8 T cells in Susac syndrome. Study outcomes and limitations: Acknowledgment was made by the study that its TCR sequencing and HLA analysis involved a relatively small number of individuals.

RNA, at about 0.45 to 1 ug, was reverse transcribed with random hexamers. It was immunoSEQ multiplex PCR that amplified TCR beta CDR3 across 54 Vbeta and 13 Jbeta. TCRdb passed the immunoSEQ multiplex PCR reads through MiXCR, listing each CDR3 protein once. The sample contains more than 130,000 distinct CDR3 sequences, 94% of which appear only once. With 7 bases removed from V and 7 bases from J, the gap between germline ends came to 5 bases. CDR3 length equals 10 residues. CDR1 and CDR2 from the germline V gene are SGHTA and FQGNSA. TCR beta sequencing was performed on blood CD8+ and CD4+ T cells. FACS enriched CD8+ TEMRA cells, while bulk CD8+ and CD4+ were negatively isolated.

The J gene is TRBJ2-1, the V gene TRBV7-2; the D is unclear. The receptor was isolated from a human donor in good health. The source material was CD8+ T cells from PBMCs. CDR3 nucleotides: TGTGCCAGCATGGGGAATGAGCAGTTCTTC. This encodes CASMGNEQFF.